This T cell receptor (beta chain) was captured in a study of response to subunit inactivated influenza vaccine (dated by TCRdb to the late 2010s). Describing the broader study: To follow how T cells responded to a trivalent subunit inactivated influenza vaccine, the researchers relied on deep quantitative profiling of the T cell receptor repertoire. On the study overall, not on this receptor specifically: The authors suggested that each seasonal influenza vaccination may recruit only a limited number of new T cells.

The library was obtained by RT-PCR. Sequenced using an Illumina HiSeq 2500. TCRdb ran its own pipeline on the public reads, namely fastp trimming at Q25 and MiXCR clone calling, and kept in-frame beta chains. Records with the same CDR3 protein are collapsed into one entry carrying the most frequent genes and DNA. The sample profile shows approximately 170,000 distinct CDR3 sequences; 13% to 15% of them were found once. The ten largest clones represent 26% of the sample. From cysteine to phenylalanine, the CDR3 is 13 amino acids long. Only the CDR3 region is kept as DNA, spanning 39 bases read in frame from base 1. The germline V gene gives CDR1 as MNHEY and CDR2 as SVGEGT. Trimming takes 8 bases from V and 3 bases from J, and the germline ends sit 14 bases apart. About this clonotype: Its binding antigen is unknown. No clone much larger than this one lies a single base away; base qualities are absent.

The V and J genes are TRBV6-2 or TRBV6-3 and TRBJ2-7; TRBD1 could be the D gene, as 6 bases match. The source was CD8+ T cells sorted from PBMCs, collected about 5 days after vaccination. This receptor was identified in a man aged 45-65 years who received an inactivated influenza vaccine. Donor details come from another sample of the same person, matched by shared clones. The CDR3: CASPTTQGYEQYF. The DNA sequence follows: TGTGCCAGCCCCACTACACAGGGCTACGAGCAGTACTTC.